Listed below are T cell receptor beta chains from one sample, sequenced in a study of blood T cell repertoires in COVID-19. Profiled with immunoSEQ multiplex PCR; TCRdb holds only in-frame clones, not every one. The repertoire holds 130,000 to 150,000 clones, roughly nine tenths seen once, with around 1.5% in the top ten. Input material: peripheral blood. These TCRs come from a human donor in a cohort sampled during active COVID-19. CDR3s leave out the opening cysteine and the closing phenylalanine or tryptophan.

TRBV12-3/TRBV12-4 10 ASRRLVGTQY
TRBV6-2/TRBV6-3 14 ASSYDWRASTDTQY
TRBV6-2/TRBV6-3 12 ASSYEAAGRGYT
TRBV9 14 ASSTRTGEGNQPQH
TRBV19 13 ASSIKGQGGLPNI
TRBV27 13 ASSRYLGGTDTQY
TRBV7-3 13 ASSLTWDNGRTQH
TRBV19 13 ASSPSRQGSDEQY
TRBV12-3/TRBV12-4 9 ASSLQDEQF
TRBV19 13 ASSGGGPFDSPLH
TRBV4-1 15 ASRGMDTKSSYNEQF
TRBV27 12 ASSLAGVYNEQF
TRBV7-9 13 ASSSGQGADYGYT
TRBV5-8 12 ASSFSGAADTQY
TRBV19 17 ASSIARRIGKFYNSPLH
TRBV6-1 12 ASSERQGAYGYT
TRBV3-1/TRBV3-2 12 ASSPRGTDYGYT
TRBV6-5 14 ASSYSAGSRAYEQF
TRBV15 11 ATRRGYQETQY
TRBV7-2 11 ASSRLEAGELF
TRBV19 11 ASTLQGNQPQH
TRBV10-3 13 AISGSGASNQPQH
TRBV27 16 ASSSFRDRMSGANVLT
TRBV11-2 14 ASSLSTGMTADTQY
TRBV7-9 14 ASSLARTGIDYGYT
TRBV4-1 12 ASSQGPGYSPLH
TRBV12-3/TRBV12-4 11 ASSPQQQYEQY
TRBV5-1 12 ASSSEGDSYGYT
TRBV6-5 13 ASSLGQGPYQPQH
TRBV5-1 13 ASSFQQGTAYEQY
TRBV9 12 ASSYRGGFSPLH
TRBV25-1 12 ASSESSRGHGYT
TRBV6-1 15 ASSVGAGGIIRAEAF
TRBV25-1 12 ASSDDRKNQPQH
TRBV19 13 ASSDRDFSGNTIY
TRBV7-8 13 ASSLWDSLNYGYT
TRBV10-3 11 AISVQGNTEAF
TRBV6-4 11 ASGRTGTDTQY
TRBV2 10 ASSQGFQPQH
TRBV6-6 12 ASSYTGRGYEQY
TRBV27 13 ASMLGARSSYEQY
TRBV7-6 13 ASSPLAGGQDTQY
TRBV7-2 11 ASSGQPNTEAF
TRBV5-5 13 ASSFRQGVNEKLF
TRBV7-2 10 ASSLARGEQF
TRBV6-5 14 ASSYDRGPSNYGYT
TRBV5-6 12 ASSFWAGAYEQY
TRBV11-2 13 ASSLRQGLNEKLF
TRBV7-9 12 ASSWLNTDNEQF
TRBV7-8 10 ASSLGDYEQY
TRBV4-1 15 ASSPTQEGTAKNIQY